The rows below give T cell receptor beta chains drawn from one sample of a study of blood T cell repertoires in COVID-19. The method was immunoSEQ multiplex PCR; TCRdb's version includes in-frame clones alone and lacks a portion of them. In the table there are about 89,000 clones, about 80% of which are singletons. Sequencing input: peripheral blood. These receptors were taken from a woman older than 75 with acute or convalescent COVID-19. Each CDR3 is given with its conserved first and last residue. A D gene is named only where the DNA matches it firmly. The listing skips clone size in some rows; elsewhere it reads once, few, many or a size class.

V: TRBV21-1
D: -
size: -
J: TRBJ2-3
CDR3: CASSRTSGWSSDTQYF
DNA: TGTGCCAGCAGCAGGACTAGCGGGTGGAGTTCAGATACGCAGTATTTT

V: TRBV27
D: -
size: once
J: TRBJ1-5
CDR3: CASSFTEYSNQPQHF
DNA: TGTGCCAGCAGTTTCACCGAGTATAGCAATCAGCCCCAGCATTTT

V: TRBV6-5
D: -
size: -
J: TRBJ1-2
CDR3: CASTTGSGYTF
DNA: TGTGCCAGCACCACAGGGAGTGGCTACACCTTC

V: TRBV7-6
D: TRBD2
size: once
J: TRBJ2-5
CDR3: CASSQYSGRVFETQYF
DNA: TGTGCCAGCAGCCAATATAGCGGGAGGGTCTTTGAGACCCAGTACTTC

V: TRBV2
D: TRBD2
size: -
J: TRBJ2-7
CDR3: CASRSQRDPYEQYF
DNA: TGTGCCAGCAGGTCCCAGCGGGACCCCTACGAGCAGTACTTC

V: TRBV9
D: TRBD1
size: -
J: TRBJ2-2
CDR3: CASGKEGAGQLFF
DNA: TGTGCCAGCGGAAAAGAGGGGGCCGGGCAGCTGTTTTTT

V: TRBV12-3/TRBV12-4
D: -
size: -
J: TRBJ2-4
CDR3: CASSLSQKNIQYF
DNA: TGTGCCAGCAGTTTAAGTCAGAAAAACATTCAGTACTTC

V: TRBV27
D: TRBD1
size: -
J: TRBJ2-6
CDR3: CASSPSGTGGSGANVLTF
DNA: TGTGCCAGCAGCCCCTCCGGGACAGGGGGCTCTGGGGCCAACGTCCTGACTTTC

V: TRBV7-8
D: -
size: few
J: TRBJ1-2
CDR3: CASSLGAGNYGYTF
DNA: TGTGCCAGCAGCTTAGGAGCCGGTAACTATGGCTACACCTTC

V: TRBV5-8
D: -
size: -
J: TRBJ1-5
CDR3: CAFRGTSNQPQHF
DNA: TGTGCCTTCCGGGGGACTAGCAATCAGCCCCAGCATTTT

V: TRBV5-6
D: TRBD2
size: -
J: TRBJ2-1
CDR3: CASSRGLAGGPSSYNEQFF
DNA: TGTGCCAGCAGCAGGGGACTAGCGGGGGGCCCTAGCTCCTACAATGAGCAGTTCTTC

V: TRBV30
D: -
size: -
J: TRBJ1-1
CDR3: CAWRGGSGSEAFF
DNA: TGTGCCTGGAGGGGGGGGAGCGGGTCTGAAGCTTTCTTT

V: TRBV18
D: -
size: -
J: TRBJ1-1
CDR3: CASSPPPGDTEAFF
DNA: TGTGCCAGCTCACCACCGCCAGGGGACACTGAAGCTTTCTTT

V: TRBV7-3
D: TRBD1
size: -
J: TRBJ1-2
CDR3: CASSKDRNYGYTF
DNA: TGTGCCAGCAGCAAGGACAGGAACTATGGCTACACCTTC

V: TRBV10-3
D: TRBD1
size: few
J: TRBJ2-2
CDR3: CAGGQPNTGELFF
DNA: TGTGCCGGGGGACAGCCGAACACCGGGGAGCTGTTTTTT

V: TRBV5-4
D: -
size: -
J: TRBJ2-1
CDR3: CASSLLSGAGNEQFF
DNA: TGTGCCAGCAGCCTCTTGTCGGGAGCTGGGAATGAGCAGTTCTTC

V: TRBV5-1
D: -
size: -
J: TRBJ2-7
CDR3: CASSLAGTIYEQYF
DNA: TGCGCCAGCAGCTTGGCCGGGACAATCTACGAGCAGTACTTC

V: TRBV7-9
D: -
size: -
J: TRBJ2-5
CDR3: CASSRTWETQYF
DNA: TGTGCCAGCAGCCGGACTTGGGAGACCCAGTACTTC

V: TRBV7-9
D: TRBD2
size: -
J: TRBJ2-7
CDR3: CASSSRPGARGGEQYF
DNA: TGTGCCAGCAGCTCGAGACCGGGGGCGCGGGGGGGGGAGCAGTACTTC

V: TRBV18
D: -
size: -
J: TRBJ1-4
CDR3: CASSLARENEKLFF
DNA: TGTGCCAGCTCCCTTGCTCGAGAAAATGAAAAACTGTTTTTT

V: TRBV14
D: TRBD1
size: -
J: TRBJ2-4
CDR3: CASSPSGTGGIIQYF
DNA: TGTGCCAGCAGCCCTTCCGGGACAGGGGGCATCATTCAGTACTTC